This T cell receptor (beta chain) was sequenced for a study of lymphopenia after photon versus proton radiotherapy. Study-wide results and caveats: Post-nadir TCR diversity decline inversely tracked overall survival among those who died. Authors raise, but do not show, better survival with proton therapy. Proton therapy kept repertoires fairly stable, unlike photons, which gained effector/memory cells. After the lymphocyte nadir, photon-treated repertoires showed oligoclonal expansion, especially of CD8+ Temra cells.

With respect to this clone: Its antigen is not identified.

The CDR3 loop spans 15 amino acids. Trimming at V came to 2 bases and at J to 2 bases, leaving 4 bases not matched to a gene. Germline values: CDR1 MNHNY, CDR2 SVGAGI (reference sequence). Generated by immunoSEQ multiplex PCR, the TCRdb table keeps only in-frame clones and is missing some. The sample consists of more than 5,000 clones, 91% of them appearing once. The source of this sequence is a man aged 55 to 69 with cholangiocarcinoma. The chain combines TRBV6-6 with TRBJ2-7, with 9 bases that match TRBD1. Sequenced material: peripheral blood, taken from a patient treated with photon-based radiotherapy. The DNA of the CDR3 is TGTGCCAGCAGTTACCGGGGACAGGGAACCTACGAGCAGTACTTC. It translates to CASSYRGQGTYEQYF.